The present entry profiles one T cell receptor (beta chain) with its context. Its matching antigen is unknown. CDR1 KGHSH and CDR2 LQKENI come from the germline V gene. Trimming left V 3 bases short and J 3 bases short, with 14 bases between. The CDR3 covers 16 residues. The record originates from a study of regulatory T cells in long-lasting Graves disease. Study-wide background: Persistent cases took antithyroid drugs over 5 years and stayed TSH receptor antibody positive.

To make TCR beta libraries, researchers used iRepertoire HTBI primers and Arm-PCR of CDR3 regions. TCRdb itself ran the multiplex PCR reads through MiXCR, one entry per CDR3 protein. The repertoire holds 350,000 to 500,000 distinct CDR3 sequences, 21% seen once, with about 13% in the top ten. Documented time point: persistent/refractory GD, antithyroid drugs over 5 years with positive TRAb. Making the TCR library involved RNA that had been extracted from PBMCs. Findings and limits, study-wide: Reduced TCR diversity was observed in persistent Graves' patients versus newly diagnosed patients.

The receptor's source is a female donor with Graves disease. J is TRBJ2-2 and V is TRBV18, with D perhaps assigned TRBD1 or TRBD2 (5 bases each). Sequenced here: peripheral blood mononuclear cells (PBMCs), sampled when the disease was refractory, from a patient treated with antithyroid drugs. The chain's CDR3 is CASSPTNRGDTGELFF. The CDR3 region has the DNA TGTGCCAGCTCACCTACAAATCGAGGGGACACCGGGGAGCTGTTTTTT.